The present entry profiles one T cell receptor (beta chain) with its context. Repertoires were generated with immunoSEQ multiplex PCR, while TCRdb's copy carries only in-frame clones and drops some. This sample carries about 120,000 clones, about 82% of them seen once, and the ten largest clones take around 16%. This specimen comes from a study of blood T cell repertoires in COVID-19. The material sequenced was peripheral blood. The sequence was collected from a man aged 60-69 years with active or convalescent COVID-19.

The CDR3 sequence is CASSLGDRARRWAGGDEAFF. The CDR3 DNA reads TGTGCCAGCAGTTTAGGGGACAGGGCCAGGCGTTGGGCGGGAGGAGATGAAGCTTTCTTT. V and J are TRBV28 and TRBJ1-1, with TRBD1 matching 9 bases. V shed 2 bases, J shed 7 bases, and the junction held 23 bases outside the gene matches. Germline V gene data show CDR1 as MDHEN and CDR2 as SYDVKM. The CDR3 is 20 amino acids.